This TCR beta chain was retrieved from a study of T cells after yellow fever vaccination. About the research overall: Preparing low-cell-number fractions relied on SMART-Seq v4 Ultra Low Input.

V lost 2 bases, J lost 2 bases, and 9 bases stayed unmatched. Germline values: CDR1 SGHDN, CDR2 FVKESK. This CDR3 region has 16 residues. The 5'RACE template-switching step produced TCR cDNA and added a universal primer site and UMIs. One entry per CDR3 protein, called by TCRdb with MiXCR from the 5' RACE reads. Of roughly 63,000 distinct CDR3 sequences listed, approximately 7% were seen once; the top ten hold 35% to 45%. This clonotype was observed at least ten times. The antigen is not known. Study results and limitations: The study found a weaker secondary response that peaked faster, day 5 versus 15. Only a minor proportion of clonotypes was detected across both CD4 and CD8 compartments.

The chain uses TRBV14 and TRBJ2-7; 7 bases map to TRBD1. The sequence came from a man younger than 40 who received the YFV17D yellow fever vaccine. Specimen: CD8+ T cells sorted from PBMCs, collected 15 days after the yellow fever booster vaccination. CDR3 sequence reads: CASSQTQGQETYEQYF. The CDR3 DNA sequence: TGTGCCAGCAGCCAAACCCAAGGACAGGAGACCTACGAGCAGTACTTC.